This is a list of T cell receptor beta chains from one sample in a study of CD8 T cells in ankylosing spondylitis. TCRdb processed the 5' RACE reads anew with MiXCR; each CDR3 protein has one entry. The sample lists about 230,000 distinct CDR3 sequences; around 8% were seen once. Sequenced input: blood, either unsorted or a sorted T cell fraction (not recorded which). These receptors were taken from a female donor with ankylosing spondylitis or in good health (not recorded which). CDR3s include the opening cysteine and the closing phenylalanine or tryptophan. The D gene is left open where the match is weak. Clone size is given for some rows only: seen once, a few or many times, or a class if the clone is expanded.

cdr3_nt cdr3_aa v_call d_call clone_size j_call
TGTGCCAGCAGAAGGCCGGAGGTTTACGAGCAGTACTTC CASRRPEVYEQYF TRBV12-3/TRBV12-4 NA many TRBJ2-7
TGTGCCAGCAGTTACTCAGAGCGTCCCCAGTACTTC CASSYSERPQYF TRBV6-2/TRBV6-3 NA many TRBJ2-7
TGTGCCAGCAGCCAACACAGGGGGGATCAGCCCCAGCATTTT CASSQHRGDQPQHF TRBV28 TRBD1 many TRBJ1-5
TGTGCCAGCCACCCCGGGCGGGGCGATTACGAGCAGTACTTC CASHPGRGDYEQYF TRBV7-8 NA many TRBJ2-7
TGTGCCAGCAGCCAAGAACGGCGGGGGGCCTACAATGAGCAGTTCTTC CASSQERRGAYNEQFF TRBV3-1 TRBD2 many TRBJ2-1
TGTGCCACCAGCTCCCGAGGCAGGGGCGGAGTGGCTTTCTTT CATSSRGRGGVAFF TRBV15 NA many TRBJ1-1
TGTGCCAGCAGCCCCTACGCCCAGGAAGATGGCTACACCTTC CASSPYAQEDGYTF TRBV7-9 NA few TRBJ1-2
TGTGCCAGCAGCTTACGTGTGGGCTCCTACAATGAGCAGTTCTTC CASSLRVGSYNEQFF TRBV7-6 NA many TRBJ2-1
TGCAGTGCTAGAGACATTGGAGATACGCAGTATTTT CSARDIGDTQYF TRBV20-1 NA many TRBJ2-3
TGCAGTGCTATTCCCCCGGGACATACGGCTTTCTTT CSAIPPGHTAFF TRBV20-1 NA many TRBJ1-1
TGTGCCAGCAGCGGTGACAGGGGTAGGAAGACCCAGTACTTC CASSGDRGRKTQYF TRBV11-2 TRBD1 NA TRBJ2-5
TGTGCCAGCAGCTACAGGGGTTCCGGGGAGCTGTTTTTT CASSYRGSGELFF TRBV11-2 TRBD1 NA TRBJ2-2
TGCGCCAGCAGCTTGGAAGGGGCTAGCTCCTACGAGCAGTACTTC CASSLEGASSYEQYF TRBV5-1 NA many TRBJ2-7
TGTGCCAGCAGCTTAGCCGACAGCAATGAGCAGTTCTTC CASSLADSNEQFF TRBV7-9 NA NA TRBJ2-1
TGTGCCAGCACCCCCCGGTCGGGGGACTCCTACGAGCAGTACTTC CASTPRSGDSYEQYF TRBV6-2/TRBV6-3 NA many TRBJ2-7
TGTGCCAGCTCCCCGGGACGGGGCTACACCTTC CASSPGRGYTF TRBV3-1 NA many TRBJ1-2
TGTGCCAGCACTCTAGACAGGGGGTACGATGGCTACACCTTC CASTLDRGYDGYTF TRBV6-1 TRBD1 many TRBJ1-2
TGTGCCAGCGGGGAAGAGACCCAGTACTTC CASGEETQYF TRBV6-5 NA many TRBJ2-5
TGTGCCAGCAGAGATACAGGGAGAGAGACCCAGTACTTC CASRDTGRETQYF TRBV28 NA many TRBJ2-5
TGTGCCAGCCGGACCTCTGATGGGCGGGTGAACACTGAAGCTTTCTTT CASRTSDGRVNTEAFF TRBV28 NA many TRBJ1-1
TGCAGCGTTGTACTGGACTGGGGAGGGTGGGAGACCCAGTACTTC CSVVLDWGGWETQYF TRBV29-1 TRBD2 many TRBJ2-5
TGTGCCAGCAGACCCGGGGTCTCCTACAATGAGCAGTTCTTC CASRPGVSYNEQFF TRBV12-3/TRBV12-4 NA many TRBJ2-1
TGTGCCAGCAGCTTAGAGGGCGGTCCCTACGAGCAGTACTTC CASSLEGGPYEQYF TRBV11-2 NA few TRBJ2-7
TGTGCCACCCCCCGGGCCCGGCGAGGAAACACCATATATTTT CATPRARRGNTIYF TRBV12-3/TRBV12-4 NA many TRBJ1-3
TGCAGTGCTGCGGCGACTAGCGGGCAGTACTTC CSAAATSGQYF TRBV20-1 TRBD2 many TRBJ2-7
TGTGCCAGCAGTGCACGAAAAGTCGGAGAAAAACTGTTTTTT CASSARKVGEKLFF TRBV6-1 NA many TRBJ1-4
TGTGCCAGTAGCCTCCGGGACAGGGACTACGAGCAGTACTTC CASSLRDRDYEQYF TRBV19 TRBD1 many TRBJ2-7
TGTGCCAGCAGCTTAGCTCTGGGACACCGCGTCGGCTACACCTTC CASSLALGHRVGYTF TRBV7-9 NA many TRBJ1-2
TGCAGTGCTAGCGAGGTATCCATAGGGGCCACAGATACGCAGTATTTT CSASEVSIGATDTQYF TRBV20-1 NA many TRBJ2-3
TGCGCCAGCAGCCTCCAGGGATCGGTCACTGAAGCTTTCTTT CASSLQGSVTEAFF TRBV4-3 NA many TRBJ1-1
TGCGCCAGCAGCCAAGATTGGGGACGTGAGCAGTACTTC CASSQDWGREQYF TRBV4-3 NA NA TRBJ2-7
TGTGCCAGCAGTGAGAGGGAGCTATCCCACGAGCAGTACTTC CASSERELSHEQYF TRBV2 NA NA TRBJ2-7